These 7 T cell receptor beta chains came from one sample sequenced in a study of blood T cell repertoires in COVID-19. Method: immunoSEQ multiplex PCR; TCRdb's copy keeps in-frame clones and lacks some. The table lists just under 250,000 clones, 80% to 90% of them singletons. The sample taken for sequencing was PBMCs or T cells enriched from blood (not recorded which). Source of these receptors: a woman aged 25 to 39 who had recovered from COVID-19.

The J gene is TRBJ1-5, the V gene TRBV28, with 9 bases aligning to TRBD1. The J segment lost 0 bases and the V segment lost 6 bases, leaving 9 bases of the junction unmatched. The V gene's germline CDR1 is MDHEN and CDR2 SYDVKM. The CDR3 covers 17 residues. The CDR3 here is CASSLGQGQYSNQPQHF. CDR3 sequence (DNA): TGTGCCAGCAGCCTGGGACAGGGTCAGTATAGCAATCAGCCCCAGCATTTT.

This chain connects TRBV7-3 to TRBJ2-1; maybe TRBD2 (5 bases). V gave up 3 bases and J gave up 6 bases, with 9 bases separating them. The CDR3 length is 13 residues. The V gene's germline CDR1 is SGHTA and CDR2 FQGTGA. This chain's CDR3 is CASSFGGPNEQFF. The CDR3 region has the DNA TGTGCCAGCAGCTTCGGCGGGCCCAATGAGCAGTTCTTC.

The rearrangement uses TRBV10-3 and TRBJ1-1; D is perhaps TRBD1 (5 bases). Per germline, CDR1 ENHRY and CDR2 SYGVKD. V was shortened by 8 bases and J by 0 bases, with 7 bases between the two germline ends. CDR3 length equals 12 residues. CDR3 in amino acids: CAIGGVNTEAFF. CDR3 DNA sequence: TGTGCCATCGGGGGGGTGAACACTGAAGCTTTCTTT.

This clone has just a few counts. V is TRBV4-3 and J is TRBJ2-1, with TRBD2 matching 7 bases. CDR3 length: 14 residues. Trimming at V came to 4 bases and at J to 9 bases, leaving 9 bases not matched to a gene. Germline V gene lookup returns CDR1 LGHNA and CDR2 YSLEER. This CDR3 reads CASSLDSSGGEQFF. The CDR3 nucleotides are TGCGCCAGCAGCCTGGACTCCTCGGGGGGTGAGCAGTTCTTC.

The chain carries TRBV5-1 and TRBJ1-1, with 7 nucleotides matching TRBD1. This CDR3 has 14 residues. Germline V CDR1 and CDR2: SGHRS, YFSETQ. V trimming: 6 bases; J trimming: 2 bases; junction bases outside the gene matches: 7. CDR3 sequence: CASNLDRRNTEAFF. In nucleotides, the CDR3 is TGCGCCAGCAACCTGGACAGGCGAAACACTGAAGCTTTCTTT.

This clone has just one count. The V and J genes are TRBV19 and TRBJ1-2; D unresolved. This CDR3 is 12 amino acids long. The ends were cut back, 7 bases at V and 7 bases at J, with 13 bases in the middle. Germline loops: CDR1 LNHDA, CDR2 SQIVND (reference sequence). In DNA form, the CDR3 reads TGTGCCAGTAACGGCAATGCGGTTGGCTACACCTTC. Encoded protein: CASNGNAVGYTF.

As regards this clone: Other DNA sequences within the sample encode an identical CDR3. V usage is TRBV11-2 and J usage is TRBJ1-4, with TRBD1 as a possible D gene (5 bases). This CDR3 has 13 amino acids. Trimming removed 0 bases at V and 6 bases at J, with 5 bases between. The germline V gene has CDR1 SGHAT and CDR2 FQNNGV. For the CDR3, the DNA is TGTGCCAGCAGCTTAGACAGGGATGAAAAACTGTTTTTT. Translating it yields CASSLDRDEKLFF.